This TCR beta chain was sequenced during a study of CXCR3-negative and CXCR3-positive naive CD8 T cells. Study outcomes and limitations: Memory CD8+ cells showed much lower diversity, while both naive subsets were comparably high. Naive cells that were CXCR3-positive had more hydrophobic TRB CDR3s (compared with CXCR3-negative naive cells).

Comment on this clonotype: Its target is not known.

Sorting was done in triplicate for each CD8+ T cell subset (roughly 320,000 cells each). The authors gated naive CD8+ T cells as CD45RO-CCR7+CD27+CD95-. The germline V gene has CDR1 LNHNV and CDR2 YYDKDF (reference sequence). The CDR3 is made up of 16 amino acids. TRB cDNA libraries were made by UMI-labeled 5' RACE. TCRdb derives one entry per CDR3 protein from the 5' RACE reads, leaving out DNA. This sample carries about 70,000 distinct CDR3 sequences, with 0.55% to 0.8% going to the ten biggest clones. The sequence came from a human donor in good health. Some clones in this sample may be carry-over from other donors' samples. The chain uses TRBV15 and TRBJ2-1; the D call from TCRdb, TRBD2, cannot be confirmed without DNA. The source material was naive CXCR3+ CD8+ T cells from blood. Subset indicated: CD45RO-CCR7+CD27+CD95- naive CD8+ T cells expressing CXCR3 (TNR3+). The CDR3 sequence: CATSRDSGESHNEQFF. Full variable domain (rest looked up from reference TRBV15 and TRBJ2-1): DAMVIQNPRYQVTQFGKPVTLSCSQTLNHNVMYWYQQKSSQAPKLLFHYYDKDFNNEADTPDNFQSRRPNTSFCFLDIRSPGLGDTAMYLCATSRDSGESHNEQFFGPGTRLTVL.